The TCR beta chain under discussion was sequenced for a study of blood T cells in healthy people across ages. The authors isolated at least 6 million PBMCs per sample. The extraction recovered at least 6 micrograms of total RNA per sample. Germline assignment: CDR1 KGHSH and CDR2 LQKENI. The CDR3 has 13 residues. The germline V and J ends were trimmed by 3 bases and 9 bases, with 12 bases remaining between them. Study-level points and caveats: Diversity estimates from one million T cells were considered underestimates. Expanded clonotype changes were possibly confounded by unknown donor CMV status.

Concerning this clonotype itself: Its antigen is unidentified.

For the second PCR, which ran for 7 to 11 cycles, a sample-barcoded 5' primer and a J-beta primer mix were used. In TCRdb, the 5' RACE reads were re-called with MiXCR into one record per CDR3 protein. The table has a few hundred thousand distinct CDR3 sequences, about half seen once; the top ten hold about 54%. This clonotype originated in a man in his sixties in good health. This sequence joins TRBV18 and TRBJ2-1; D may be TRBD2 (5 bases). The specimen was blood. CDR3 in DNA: TGTGCCAGCTCACCGTCGCTAGCCGGTGAGCAGTTCTTC. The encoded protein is CASSPSLAGEQFF.